These 15 T cell receptor beta chains were all obtained from the same sample, sequenced in a study of OX40 agonist ivuxolimab in advanced cancers. Assay: immunoSEQ multiplex PCR; the TCRdb copy retains only in-frame clones and omits some. Found here are about 47,000 clones, 84% of them singletons; the top ten hold around 25%. Sequencing used CD4+ or CD8+ T cells sorted from blood, obtained in a trial of the OX40 agonist ivuxolimab. The source is an adult with an advanced solid tumor such as melanoma, head and neck, liver or kidney cancer.

The rearrangement uses TRBV6-5 and TRBJ1-6; 9 nucleotides line up with TRBD1. The CDR3 is 16 residues long. V lost 0 bases, J lost 7 bases, and 4 bases stayed unmatched. CDR1 and CDR2 from the germline V gene are MNHEY and SVGAGI. The CDR3 nucleotides read TGTGCCAGCAGTTACTCAGAGGACAGGGGAAATTCACCCCTCCACTTT. The encoded protein is CASSYSEDRGNSPLHF.

CDR3 sequence reads: CASTPLVSRDNGYTF. In nucleotides, the CDR3 is TGTGCCAGTACCCCCCTCGTGAGCCGGGATAATGGCTACACCTTC. The rearrangement uses TRBV19 and TRBJ1-2; D gene unclear. Trimming stripped 7 bases from V and 6 bases from J, with 21 bases between. The CDR3 consists of 15 residues. Germline CDR1 LNHDA, CDR2 SQIVND (reference sequence).

This sequence joins TRBV4-3 and TRBJ1-5; 9 nucleotides line up with TRBD1. Germline V CDR1 and CDR2: LGHNA, YSLEER. The CDR3 extends over 17 amino acids. The trim removed 0 bases at V and 2 bases at J, leaving 5 bases unmatched. DNA of the CDR3: TGCGCCAGCAGCCAAGAAGGTACAGGGGGCCGCAATCAGCCCCAGCATTTT. This encodes CASSQEGTGGRNQPQHF.

J is TRBJ2-5 and V is TRBV7-7, with 11 positions matching TRBD1. Germline lookup yields CDR1 SSHAT and CDR2 FNYEAQ (reference sequence). The CDR3 spans 15 residues. Trimming at V came to 5 bases and at J to 2 bases, leaving 4 bases not matched to a gene. The CDR3 DNA reads as TGTGCCAGCAGCCTATGGGACAGGGGGCAAGAGACCCAGTACTTC. Amino acid sequence: CASSLWDRGQETQYF.

This clone was picked up a small number of times. V and J are TRBV11-1 and TRBJ2-7; 7 bases are shared with TRBD1. V lost 10 bases to trimming and J lost 5 bases; unmatched junction nucleotides: 8. CDR1 and CDR2 from the germline V gene are SGHAT and FQDESV (reference sequence). The CDR3 has 12 residues. CDR3 sequence reads: CATSGTAHEQYF. CDR3 in DNA: TGTGCCACCTCCGGGACAGCCCACGAGCAGTACTTC. Full variable domain (missing parts from reference TRBV11-1 and TRBJ2-7): EAEVAQSPRYKITEKSQAVAFWCDPISGHATLYWYRQILGQGPELLVQFQDESVVDDSQLPKDRFSAERLKGVDSTLKIQPAELGDSAMYLCATSGTAHEQYFGPGTRLTVT.

The chain couples TRBV4-1 to TRBJ2-2, with 11 bases that match TRBD2. J gave up 3 bases and V 4 bases, and 4 bases lay outside the gene matches. The CDR3 is made up of 16 amino acids. CDR1 is MGHRA and CDR2 is YSYEKL in the germline V gene. As DNA, the CDR3 is TGCGCCAGCAGCCCATTGGGACTAGCGGACACCGGGGAGCTGTTTTTT. This sequence encodes CASSPLGLADTGELFF.

The V gene is TRBV7-3, the J gene TRBJ2-7; TRBD1 matches 7 bases. Germline V CDR1 and CDR2: SGHTA, FQGTGA. This CDR3 comprises 14 residues. V gave up 0 bases and J gave up 5 bases; unmatched junction bases: 4. The CDR3 DNA reads TGTGCCAGCAGCTTAACGGGAACAGGGGACGAGCAGTACTTC. It is translated as CASSLTGTGDEQYF.

The rearrangement joins TRBV9 to TRBJ2-7, with TRBD2 as a possible D gene (7 bases). Per germline, CDR1 SGDLS and CDR2 YYNGEE. Trimming left V 3 bases short and J 3 bases short, with 16 bases between. The CDR3 loop spans 15 amino acids. The CDR3 loop reads CASSAQGGGLYEQYF. CDR3 sequence (DNA): TGTGCCAGCAGCGCCCAAGGGGGGGGGCTCTACGAGCAGTACTTC.

This clone was seen a few times. V gene TRBV7-6 combines with J gene TRBJ2-1; no clear D. This CDR3 is built from 13 residues. Per the germline V gene, CDR1 is SGHVS and CDR2 is FNYEAQ. With 1 base removed from V and 7 bases from J, the gap between germline ends came to 8 bases. CDR3 loop: CASSLVISNEQFF. CDR3 DNA sequence: TGTGCCAGCAGCTTAGTGATTTCGAATGAGCAGTTCTTC. Variable domain in full (rest from reference TRBV7-6 and TRBJ2-1): GAGVSQSPRYKVTKRGQDVALRCDPISGHVSLYWYRQALGQGPEFLTYFNYEAQQDKSGLPNDRFSAERPEGSISTLTIQRTEQRDSAMYRCASSLVISNEQFFGPGTRLTVL.

This clone was picked up one time. A read error may account for a junction end that differs from germline. The chain combines TRBV7-7 with TRBJ2-2; D not certain. The CDR3 consists of 14 residues. The germline gives CDR1 SSHAT, CDR2 FNYEAQ (reference sequence). The CDR3: CASSPDMAAGELFF. The CDR3 coding sequence is TGTGCTAGCAGCCCCGACATGGCTGCCGGGGAGCTGTTTTTT.

The chain joins TRBV4-1 to TRBJ2-2; the D gene is possibly TRBD2 (5 bases). The CDR3 is made up of 15 amino acids. Looked up from germline, CDR1 is MGHRA and CDR2 is YSYEKL. V lost 6 bases to trimming and J lost 3 bases, with 14 bases between them. CDR3 sequence reads: CASRGNPGDTGELFF. CDR3 in DNA: TGCGCCAGCAGGGGGAATCCCGGGGACACCGGGGAGCTGTTTTTT.

The chain joins TRBV30 to TRBJ2-1, with D perhaps given as TRBD1 or TRBD2 (6 bases each). V was cut by 5 bases and J by 8 bases, with 16 bases left in between. From germline, CDR1 is GTSNPN and CDR2 SVGIG (reference sequence). The CDR3 is made up of 13 amino acids. DNA of the CDR3: TGTGCCTGGTCGTTAGCGGAGGGGGATGAGCAGTTCTTC. It specifies CAWSLAEGDEQFF.

The V gene is TRBV4-2, the J gene TRBJ2-1; 11 bases align to TRBD2. This CDR3 contains 15 residues. Germline values: CDR1 LGHNA, CDR2 YNFKEQ. Trimming cost V 3 bases and J 9 bases; bases outside gene matches: 7. DNA for the CDR3: TGTGCCAGCAGCCACTCTAGCGGGAGGCTTAGTGAGCAGTTCTTC. Translated, it gives CASSHSSGRLSEQFF.

The chain recombines TRBV10-3 with TRBJ2-3; D could derive from TRBD1 or TRBD2 (6 bases each). There are 14 residues in the CDR3. From germline, CDR1 is ENHRY and CDR2 SYGVKD. Trimming cost V 4 bases and J 6 bases, with 14 bases left between them. Here the CDR3 DNA reads TGTGCCATCAGTGGGGGCAGGGGAGGCGATACGCAGTATTTT. It translates to CAISGGRGGDTQYF.

The V and J genes are TRBV7-6 and TRBJ2-7; possibly TRBD2 for D (5 bases). CDR1 is SGHVS, CDR2 FNYEAQ, per germline. This CDR3 contains 14 residues. V gave up 4 bases and J gave up 5 bases, with 15 bases separating them. CDR3 sequence: CASSSTGSGDEQYF. The DNA for the CDR3 is TGTGCCAGCAGCTCCACGGGTTCCGGGGACGAGCAGTACTTC.